These 3 T cell receptor beta chains came from one sample sequenced in a study of OX40 agonist ivuxolimab in advanced cancers. Sequenced by immunoSEQ multiplex PCR; TCRdb stores in-frame clones only, minus some. The table includes under 75,000 clones, roughly 84% detected once. The sample here was CD4+ or CD8+ T cells sorted from blood, taken in a trial of the OX40 agonist ivuxolimab. These TCRs come from an adult with an advanced solid tumor such as melanoma, head and neck, liver or kidney cancer.

The rearrangement links TRBV28 to TRBJ2-2; 8 bases are a match to TRBD1. V gave up 1 base and J gave up 4 bases; unmatched junction bases: 5. Germline V gene lookup returns CDR1 MDHEN and CDR2 SYDVKM. The CDR3 extends over 16 amino acids. The CDR3 nucleotides are TGTGCCAGCAGTTTATTGGACAGGGTGGGCACCGGGGAGCTGTTTTTT. This codes for CASSLLDRVGTGELFF. The full variable domain, rest sourced from reference TRBV28 and TRBJ2-2, is DVKVTQSSRYLVKRTGEKVFLECVQDMDHENMFWYRQDPGLGLRLIYFSYDVKMKEKGDIPEGYSVSREKKERFSLILESASTNQTSMYLCASSLLDRVGTGELFFGEGSRLTVL.

The chain combines TRBV10-3 with TRBJ1-2, with TRBD1 as a possible D gene (6 bases). Per germline, CDR1 ENHRY and CDR2 SYGVKD. The CDR3 is 16 residues long. With 3 bases removed from V and 0 bases from J, the gap between germline ends came to 14 bases. As DNA, the CDR3 is TGTGCCATCAGTGACTTGAGGGGACACACTAACTATGGCTACACCTTC. Amino acids: CAISDLRGHTNYGYTF.

The V and J genes are TRBV5-1 and TRBJ2-7, with 11 bases aligning to TRBD2. Germline CDR1 SGHRS, CDR2 YFSETQ. J was trimmed by 4 bases and V by 4 bases; bases with no gene match: 10. The CDR3 contains 16 residues. CDR3 amino acids: CASSVSLAGAGYEQYF. Written as DNA, the CDR3 is TGCGCCAGCAGCGTCTCACTAGCGGGAGCTGGGTACGAGCAGTACTTC. Variable domain in full (rest from reference TRBV5-1 and TRBJ2-7): KAGVTQTPRYLIKTRGQQVTLSCSPISGHRSVSWYQQTPGQGLQFLFEYFSETQRNKGNFPGRFSGRQFSNSRSEMNVSTLELGDSALYLCASSVSLAGAGYEQYFGPGTRLTVT.